This T cell receptor beta chain was obtained from a study of blood T cell repertoires in COVID-19. Overall study context: There were acute and convalescent COVID-19 samples, and they came from the United States, Italy and Spain. From T cells, B-cell-depleted T cells, or PBMCs came the material, which was cDNA or gDNA.

Original handling: From reference gene primer amplification, estimates of nucleated cell counts were derived. Libraries were prepared by immunoSEQ multiplex PCR; TCRdb keeps only in-frame clonotypes and omits some of them. For V, J and clone size, that table is used; D and trimming come from the DNA. The data show 65,000 to 100,000 clones, 65% to 85% seen once. CDR1 SEHNR and CDR2 FQNEAQ come from the germline V gene (reference sequence). The CDR3 loop spans 15 amino acids. The V segment lost 0 bases and the J segment 0 bases; nucleotides outside the gene matches: 0. The material sequenced was peripheral blood. The origin of this receptor is a woman over 75 with acute or convalescent COVID-19. The chain links TRBV7-9 to TRBJ2-3; 7 bases are a match to TRBD2. The chain's CDR3 is CASSLAGGSTDTQYF. CDR3 nucleotides: TGTGCCAGCAGCTTAGCGGGGGGGAGCACAGATACGCAGTATTTT.